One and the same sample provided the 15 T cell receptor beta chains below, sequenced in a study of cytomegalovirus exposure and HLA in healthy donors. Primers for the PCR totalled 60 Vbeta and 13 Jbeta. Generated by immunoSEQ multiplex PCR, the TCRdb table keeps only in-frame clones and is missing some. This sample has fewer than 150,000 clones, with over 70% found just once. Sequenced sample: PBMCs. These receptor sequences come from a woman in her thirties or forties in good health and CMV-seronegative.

This chain's CDR3 is CASSLTGSNTEAFF. DNA of the CDR3: TGTGCCAGCAGCTTAACGGGGTCGAACACTGAAGCTTTCTTT. The V gene is TRBV7-9, the J gene TRBJ1-1; D unclear. In germline, CDR1 is SEHNR, CDR2 FQNEAQ (reference sequence). This CDR3 contains 14 residues. Trimming pared 2 bases from V and 1 base from J, leaving 8 bases between. Drawing the rest from reference TRBV7-9 and TRBJ1-1, the complete variable domain is DTGVSQNPRHKITKRGQNVTFRCDPISEHNRLYWYRQTLGQGPEFLTYFQNEAQLEKSRLLSDRFSAERPKGSFSTLEIQRTEQGDSAMYLCASSLTGSNTEAFFGQGTRLTVV.

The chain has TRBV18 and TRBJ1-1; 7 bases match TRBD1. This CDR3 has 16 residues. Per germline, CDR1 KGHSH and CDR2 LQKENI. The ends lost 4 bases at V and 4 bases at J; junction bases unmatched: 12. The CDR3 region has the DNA TGTGCCAGCTCACGGACGGAGGGGGCGTTCGGCACTGAAGCTTTCTTT. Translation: CASSRTEGAFGTEAFF.

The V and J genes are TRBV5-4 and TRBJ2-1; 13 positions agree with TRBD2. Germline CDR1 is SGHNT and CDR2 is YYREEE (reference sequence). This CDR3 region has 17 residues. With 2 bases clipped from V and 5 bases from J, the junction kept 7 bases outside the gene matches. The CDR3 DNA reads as TGTGCCAGCAGCTTCTGGACTAGCGGGGGCCCAAACAATGAGCAGTTCTTC. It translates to CASSFWTSGGPNNEQFF.

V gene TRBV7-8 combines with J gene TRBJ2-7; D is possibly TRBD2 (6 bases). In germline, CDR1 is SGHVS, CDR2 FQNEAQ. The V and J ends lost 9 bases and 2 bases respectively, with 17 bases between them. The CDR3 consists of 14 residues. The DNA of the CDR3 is TGTGCCAGTACGAAAGGAGGGCACGCCTACGAGCAGTACTTC. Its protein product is CASTKGGHAYEQYF.

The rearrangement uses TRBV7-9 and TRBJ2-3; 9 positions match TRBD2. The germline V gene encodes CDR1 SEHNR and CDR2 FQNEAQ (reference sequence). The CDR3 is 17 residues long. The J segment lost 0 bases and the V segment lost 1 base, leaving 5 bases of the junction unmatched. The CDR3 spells CASSLGASGISTDTQYF. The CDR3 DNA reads TGTGCCAGCAGCTTAGGGGCTAGCGGGATAAGCACAGATACGCAGTATTTT.

The DNA for the CDR3 is TGTGCCAGCAGGCCGTTAGTAGCCGTGAACACTGAAGCTTTCTTT. Translating gives CASRPLVAVNTEAFF. The chain couples TRBV7-3 to TRBJ1-1; D not certain. The CDR3 spans 15 residues. V was clipped by 6 bases and J by 0 bases, with 14 bases between them. The germline gives CDR1 SGHTA, CDR2 FQGTGA.

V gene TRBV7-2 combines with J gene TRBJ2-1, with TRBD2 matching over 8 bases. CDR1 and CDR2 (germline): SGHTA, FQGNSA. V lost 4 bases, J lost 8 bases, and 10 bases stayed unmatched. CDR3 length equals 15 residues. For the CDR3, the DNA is TGTGCCAGCAGCTCCCAAGGACTAGCTGCGGATGAGCAGTTCTTC. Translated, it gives CASSSQGLAADEQFF.

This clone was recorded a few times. The CDR3 loop is CASSIGTADGYTF. DNA for the CDR3: TGTGCCAGTAGTATCGGGACAGCTGATGGCTACACCTTC. The chain uses TRBV19 and TRBJ1-2, with 7 bases aligning to TRBD1. The length of the CDR3 is 13 residues. After removal of 3 bases from V and 6 bases from J, the junction contained 4 bases not matched to a gene. Germline assignment: CDR1 LNHDA and CDR2 SQIVND (reference sequence).

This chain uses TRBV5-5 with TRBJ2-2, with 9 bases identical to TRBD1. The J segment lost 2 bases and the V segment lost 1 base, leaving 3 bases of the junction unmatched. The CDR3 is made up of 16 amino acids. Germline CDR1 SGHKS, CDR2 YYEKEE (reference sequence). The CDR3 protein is CASSLLGQGNTGELFF. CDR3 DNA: TGTGCCAGCAGCTTGTTGGGACAGGGAAACACCGGGGAGCTGTTTTTT.

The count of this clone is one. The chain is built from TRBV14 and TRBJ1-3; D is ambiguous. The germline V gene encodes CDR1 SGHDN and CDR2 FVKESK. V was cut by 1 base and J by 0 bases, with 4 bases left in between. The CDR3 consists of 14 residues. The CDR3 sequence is CASSQGSSGNTIYF. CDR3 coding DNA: TGTGCCAGCAGCCAAGGTAGCTCTGGAAACACCATATATTTT.

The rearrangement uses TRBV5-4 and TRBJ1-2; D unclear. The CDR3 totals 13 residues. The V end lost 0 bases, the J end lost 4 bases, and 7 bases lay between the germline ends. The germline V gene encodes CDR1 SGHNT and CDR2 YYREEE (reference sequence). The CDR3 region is CASSLALLYGYTF. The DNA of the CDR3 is TGTGCCAGCAGCTTGGCACTACTCTATGGCTACACCTTC.

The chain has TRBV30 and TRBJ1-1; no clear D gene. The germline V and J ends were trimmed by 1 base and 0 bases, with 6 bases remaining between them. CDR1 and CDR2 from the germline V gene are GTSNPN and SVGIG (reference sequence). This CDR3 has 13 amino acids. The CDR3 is CAWSGQMNTEAFF. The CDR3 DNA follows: TGTGCCTGGAGTGGGCAAATGAACACTGAAGCTTTCTTT.

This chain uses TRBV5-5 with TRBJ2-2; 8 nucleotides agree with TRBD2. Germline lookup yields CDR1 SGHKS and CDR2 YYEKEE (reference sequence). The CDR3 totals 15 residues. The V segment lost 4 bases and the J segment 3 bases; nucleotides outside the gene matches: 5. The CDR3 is CASSGPGGYTGELFF. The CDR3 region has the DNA TGTGCCAGCAGCGGTCCGGGGGGGTACACCGGGGAGCTGTTTTTT.

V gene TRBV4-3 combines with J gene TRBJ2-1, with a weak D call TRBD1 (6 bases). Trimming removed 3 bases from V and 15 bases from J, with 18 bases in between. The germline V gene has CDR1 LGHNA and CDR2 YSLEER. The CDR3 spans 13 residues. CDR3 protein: CASSHQTGNFRFF. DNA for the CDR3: TGCGCCAGCAGCCATCAAACAGGGAATTTTCGGTTCTTC.

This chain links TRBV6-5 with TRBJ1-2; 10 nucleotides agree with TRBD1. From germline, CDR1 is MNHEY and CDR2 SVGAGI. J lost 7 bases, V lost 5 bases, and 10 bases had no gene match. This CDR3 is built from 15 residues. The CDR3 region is CASSRGDRGSSGYTF. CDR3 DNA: TGTGCCAGCAGTCGAGGGGACAGGGGATCCAGTGGCTACACCTTC.